This T cell receptor beta chain was identified in a study of Ad26.COV2.S vaccination and SARS-CoV-2 variants. Study summary: It was the COV1001 Ad26.COV2.S trial arm that included the donor.

The CDR3 totals 14 residues. Germline values: CDR1 KGHSH, CDR2 LQKENI. The V gene lost 3 bases and the J gene lost 10 bases, with 17 bases spanning the gap. This sample's treatment: approximately 18 received Ad26.COV2.S at low or high dose, single or two shots; about 5 received placebo; per-sample allocation not given. Samples came from day 63 after the first vaccine or placebo injection. Measured with immunoSEQ multiplex PCR; TCRdb has only the in-frame clones, and not every one. The data show hundreds of thousands of clones, around 92% seen once. The chain employs TRBV18 and TRBJ2-3; no firm D call. The sequence came from a person between 18 and 59 years old who received the Ad26.COV2.S COVID-19 vaccine or a placebo. Sequences were derived from peripheral blood, sampled in a trial of Ad26.COV2.S vaccine versus placebo. The CDR3 reads CASSPPWGDTAQYF. The CDR3, as DNA: TGTGCCAGCTCACCCCCCTGGGGTGACACTGCGCAGTATTTT.